What follows is one T cell receptor (beta chain) and its context. Antigen specificity is unknown. CDR3 length equals 14 residues. CDR1 KGHSH and CDR2 LQKENI come from the germline V gene. The V end was cut by 3 bases, the J end by 4 bases, with 9 bases between. PCR amplification relied on 60 Vbeta primers (plus 13 Jbeta primers). Original processing notes: Unique TCR beta chains totaled about 73 million in a later count, with about 11 million of them shared. Repertoires were generated with immunoSEQ multiplex PCR, while TCRdb's copy carries only in-frame clones and drops some. From that table come the V and J calls and clone size; the DNA was used to work out D and trimming. Here the sample spans some 220,000 clones, 70% to 90% being singletons. This record comes from a study of cytomegalovirus exposure and HLA in healthy donors. Study outcomes and limitations: In an earlier analysis, productive rearrangement rates for most beta V segments clustered near 90% or 30%.

The genes are TRBV18 and TRBJ2-2; D perhaps matches TRBD2 (5 bases). The sequence came from a girl aged 2 to 10 in good health and CMV-seronegative. Material for sequencing was PBMCs. The CDR3 loop reads CASSPRGSTGELFF. The CDR3 region has the DNA TGTGCCAGCTCACCCCGGGGATCCACCGGGGAGCTGTTTTTT.